Each of the 4 T cell receptor beta chains below was sequenced from the same sample in a study of T cells in Graves' hyperthyroidism and ophthalmopathy. What was amplified from RNA transcripts were TCR beta CDR3 regions. The primer set for the first-round RT-PCR of the TCR CDR3 was HTBI. In TCRdb, the multiplex PCR reads were re-called with MiXCR into one record per CDR3 protein. Of more than 600,000 distinct CDR3 sequences listed, about 15% are singletons. The sample comprised blood. All receptors derive from a man between 18 and 29 years old with Graves' hyperthyroidism.

This clonotype has a handful of counts. CDR3 protein: CASSSSRERGGDTQYF. CDR3 DNA sequence: TGTGCCAGCAGCTCATCTCGGGAGAGAGGGGGGGATACGCAGTATTTT. The chain has TRBV12-3 or TRBV12-4 and TRBJ2-3; D assignment may be TRBD1 or TRBD2 (6 bases each). This CDR3 is 16 amino acids long. V lost 6 bases and J 6 bases, leaving 22 bases between the germline ends.

In this sample, this clonotype turned up a few times. V and J are TRBV11-2 and TRBJ2-7; TRBD2 matches 8 bases. V trimming: 3 bases; J trimming: 5 bases; junction bases outside the gene matches: 6. Germline V gene data show CDR1 as SGHAT and CDR2 as FQNNGV. This CDR3 is 14 amino acids long. CDR3 in DNA: TGTGCCAGCAGCTTGGGAGAAGCGGGAGACGAGCAGTACTTC. Translated: CASSLGEAGDEQYF.

In this sample, this clonotype turned up many times. The chain joins TRBV18 to TRBJ1-2, with 8 bases that match TRBD1. Germline CDR1 and CDR2: KGHSH and LQKENI. The CDR3 contains 13 residues. The V and J ends lost 2 bases and 10 bases, in that order; junction bases with no gene match: 6. The CDR3 DNA follows: TGTGCCAGCTCACCAGGCGGACAGGGAGACTACACCTTC. Translation: CASSPGGQGDYTF.

This clonotype was counted a few times. V is TRBV28 and J is TRBJ2-2; TRBD2 is a possible D gene (6 bases). The CDR3 sequence is 13 residues long. Germline CDR1 and CDR2: MDHEN and SYDVKM. Trimming left V 11 bases short and J 4 bases short, with 14 bases between. CDR3 residues: CAGRRAGTGELFF. CDR3 sequence (DNA): TGTGCCGGGAGGAGGGCGGGCACCGGGGAGCTGTTTTTT. The variable domain in full, completed from reference TRBV28 and TRBJ2-2, reads DVKVTQSSRYLVKRTGEKVFLECVQDMDHENMFWYRQDPGLGLRLIYFSYDVKMKEKGDIPEGYSVSREKKERFSLILESASTNQTSMYLCAGRRAGTGELFFGEGSRLTVL.